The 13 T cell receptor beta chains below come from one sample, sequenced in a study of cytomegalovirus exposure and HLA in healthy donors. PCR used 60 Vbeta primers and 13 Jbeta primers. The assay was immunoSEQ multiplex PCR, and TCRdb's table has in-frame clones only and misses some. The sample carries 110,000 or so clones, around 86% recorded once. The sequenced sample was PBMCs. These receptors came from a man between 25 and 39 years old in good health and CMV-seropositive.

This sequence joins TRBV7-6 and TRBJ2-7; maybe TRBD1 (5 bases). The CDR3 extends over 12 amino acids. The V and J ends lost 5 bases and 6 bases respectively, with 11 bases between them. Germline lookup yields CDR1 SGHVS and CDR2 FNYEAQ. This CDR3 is CASSPDSGEQYF. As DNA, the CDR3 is TGTGCCAGCAGCCCCGACAGTGGCGAGCAGTACTTC.

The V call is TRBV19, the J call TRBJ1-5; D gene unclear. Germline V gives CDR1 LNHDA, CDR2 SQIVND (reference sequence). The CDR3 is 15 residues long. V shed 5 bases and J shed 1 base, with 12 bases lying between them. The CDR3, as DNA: TGTGCCAGTAGTTACAGTTTGCGAAGCAATCAGCCCCAGCATTTT. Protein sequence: CASSYSLRSNQPQHF.

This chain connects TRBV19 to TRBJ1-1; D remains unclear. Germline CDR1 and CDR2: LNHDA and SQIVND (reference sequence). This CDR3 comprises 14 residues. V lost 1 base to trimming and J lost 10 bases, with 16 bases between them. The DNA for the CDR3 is TGTGCCAGTAGTATAGTACCGACCGCTGGAGCAGCTTTCTTT. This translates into CASSIVPTAGAAFF.

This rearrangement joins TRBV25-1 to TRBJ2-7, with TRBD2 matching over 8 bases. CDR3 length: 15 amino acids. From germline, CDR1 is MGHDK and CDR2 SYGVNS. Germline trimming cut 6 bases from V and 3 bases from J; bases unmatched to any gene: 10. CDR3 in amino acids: CASSQKPGGSYEQYF. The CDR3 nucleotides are TGTGCCAGCAGCCAAAAGCCGGGGGGGAGCTACGAGCAGTACTTC.

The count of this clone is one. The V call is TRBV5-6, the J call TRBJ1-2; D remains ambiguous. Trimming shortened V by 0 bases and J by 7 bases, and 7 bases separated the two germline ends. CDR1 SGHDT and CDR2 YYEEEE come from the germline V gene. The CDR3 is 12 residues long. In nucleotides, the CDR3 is TGTGCCAGCAGCTTGGTTGGGAGTGGCTACACCTTC. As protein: CASSLVGSGYTF.

CDR3 bases: TGCGCCAGCAGCCGAAAAAATGAGCCGCAGTATTTT. Protein sequence: CASSRKNEPQYF. The rearrangement joins TRBV5-1 to TRBJ2-3, with D unresolved. The CDR3 is 12 amino acids. V was cut by 4 bases and J by 10 bases, with 13 bases left in between. Germline CDR1 is SGHRS and CDR2 is YFSETQ.

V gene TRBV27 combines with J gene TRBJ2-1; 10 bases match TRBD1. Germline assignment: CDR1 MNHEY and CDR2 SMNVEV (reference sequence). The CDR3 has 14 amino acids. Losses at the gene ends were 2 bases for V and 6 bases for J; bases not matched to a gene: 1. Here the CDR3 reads CASSLRTGGNEQFF. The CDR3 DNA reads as TGTGCCAGCAGTTTACGGACAGGGGGCAATGAGCAGTTCTTC.

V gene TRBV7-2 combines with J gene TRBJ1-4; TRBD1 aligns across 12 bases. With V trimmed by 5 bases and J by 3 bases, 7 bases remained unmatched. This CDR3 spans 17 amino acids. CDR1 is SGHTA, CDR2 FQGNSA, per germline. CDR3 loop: CASSHRDRGLANEKLFF. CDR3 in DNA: TGTGCCAGCAGCCACCGGGACAGGGGGCTTGCTAATGAAAAACTGTTTTTT. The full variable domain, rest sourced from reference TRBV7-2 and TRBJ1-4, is GAGVSQSPSNKVTEKGKDVELRCDPISGHTALYWYRQSLGQGLEFLIYFQGNSAPDKSGLPSDRFSAERTGGSVSTLTIQRTQQEDSAVYLCASSHRDRGLANEKLFFGSGTQLSVL.

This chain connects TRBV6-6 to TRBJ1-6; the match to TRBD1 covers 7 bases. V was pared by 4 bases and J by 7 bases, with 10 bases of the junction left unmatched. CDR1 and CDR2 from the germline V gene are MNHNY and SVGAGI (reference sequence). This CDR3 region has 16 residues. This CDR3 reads CASSSPTGLSNSPLHF. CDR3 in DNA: TGTGCCAGCAGTTCACCGACAGGGCTGTCCAATTCACCCCTCCACTTT.

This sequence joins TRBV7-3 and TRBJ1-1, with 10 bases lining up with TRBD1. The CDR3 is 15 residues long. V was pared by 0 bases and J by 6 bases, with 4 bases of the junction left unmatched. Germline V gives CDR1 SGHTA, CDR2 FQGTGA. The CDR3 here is CASSLTRDRGAEAFF. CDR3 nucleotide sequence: TGTGCCAGCAGCTTAACACGGGACAGGGGTGCTGAAGCTTTCTTT.

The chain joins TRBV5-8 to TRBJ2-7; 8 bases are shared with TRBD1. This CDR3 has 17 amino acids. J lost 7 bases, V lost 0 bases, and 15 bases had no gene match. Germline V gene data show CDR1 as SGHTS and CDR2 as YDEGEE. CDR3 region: CASSLAEFGTGVGEQYF. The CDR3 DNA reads TGTGCCAGCAGCTTGGCGGAGTTCGGGACAGGAGTAGGTGAGCAGTACTTC.

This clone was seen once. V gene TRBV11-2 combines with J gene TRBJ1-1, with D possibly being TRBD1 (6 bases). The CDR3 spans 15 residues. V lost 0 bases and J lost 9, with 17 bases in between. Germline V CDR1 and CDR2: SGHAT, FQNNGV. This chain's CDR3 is CASSLDPTGIFQAFF. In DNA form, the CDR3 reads TGTGCCAGCAGCTTAGACCCCACAGGGATATTCCAAGCTTTCTTT.

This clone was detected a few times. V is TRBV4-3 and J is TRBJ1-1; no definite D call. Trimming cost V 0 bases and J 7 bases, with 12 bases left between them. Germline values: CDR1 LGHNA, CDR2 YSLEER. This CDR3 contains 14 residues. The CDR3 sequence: CASSQDSSPCEAFF. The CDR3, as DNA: TGCGCCAGCAGCCAAGATAGCAGCCCCTGTGAAGCTTTCTTT.